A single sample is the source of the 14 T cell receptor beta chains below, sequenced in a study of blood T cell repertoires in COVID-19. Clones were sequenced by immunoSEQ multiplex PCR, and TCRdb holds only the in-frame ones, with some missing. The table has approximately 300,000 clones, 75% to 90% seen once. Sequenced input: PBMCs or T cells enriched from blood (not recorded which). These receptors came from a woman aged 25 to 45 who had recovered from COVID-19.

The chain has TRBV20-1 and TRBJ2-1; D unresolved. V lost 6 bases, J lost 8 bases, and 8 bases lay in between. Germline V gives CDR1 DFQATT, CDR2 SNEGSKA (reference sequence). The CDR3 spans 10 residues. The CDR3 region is CSALFDEQFF. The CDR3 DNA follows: TGCAGTGCCTTATTCGATGAGCAGTTCTTC.

The DNA of the CDR3 is TGTGCCAGCAGCCGGTCACCCTACGAGCAGTACTTC. Translation gives CASSRSPYEQYF. This rearrangement joins TRBV6-5 to TRBJ2-7; D remains ambiguous. The CDR3 is made up of 12 amino acids. In germline, CDR1 is MNHEY, CDR2 SVGAGI. V was clipped by 6 bases and J by 2 bases, with 8 bases between them.

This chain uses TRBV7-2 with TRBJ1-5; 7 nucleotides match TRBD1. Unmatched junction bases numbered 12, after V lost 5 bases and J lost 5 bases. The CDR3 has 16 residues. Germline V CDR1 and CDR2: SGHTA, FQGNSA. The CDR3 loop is CASSQWDRSYDQPQHF. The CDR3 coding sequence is TGTGCCAGCAGCCAATGGGACAGATCCTACGATCAGCCCCAGCATTTT.

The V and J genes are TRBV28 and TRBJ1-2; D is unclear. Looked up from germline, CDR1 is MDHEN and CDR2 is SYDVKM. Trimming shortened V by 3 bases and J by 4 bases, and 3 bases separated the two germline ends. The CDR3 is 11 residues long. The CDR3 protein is CASSLAYGYTF. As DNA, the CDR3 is TGTGCCAGCAGTTTGGCCTATGGCTACACCTTC.

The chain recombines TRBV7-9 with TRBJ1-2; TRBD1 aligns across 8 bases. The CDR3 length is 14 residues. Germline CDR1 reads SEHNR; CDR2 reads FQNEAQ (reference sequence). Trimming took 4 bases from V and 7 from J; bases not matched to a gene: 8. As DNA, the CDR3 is TGTGCCAGCAGCTACGAGGACAGGGCGTCTGGCTACACCTTC. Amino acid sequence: CASSYEDRASGYTF. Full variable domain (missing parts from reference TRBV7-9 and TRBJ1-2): DTGVSQNPRHKITKRGQNVTFRCDPISEHNRLYWYRQTLGQGPEFLTYFQNEAQLEKSRLLSDRFSAERPKGSFSTLEIQRTEQGDSAMYLCASSYEDRASGYTFGSGTRLTVV.

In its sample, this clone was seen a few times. The CDR3 loop is CASSPPLRGTEAFF. The CDR3 nucleotides read TGTGCCAGCAGCCCCCCCCTTAGGGGAACTGAAGCTTTCTTT. The chain links TRBV5-6 to TRBJ1-1; D might be TRBD1 (5 bases). Germline lookup yields CDR1 SGHDT and CDR2 YYEEEE. The CDR3 consists of 14 residues. V lost 4 bases to trimming and J lost 5 bases, with 15 bases between them.

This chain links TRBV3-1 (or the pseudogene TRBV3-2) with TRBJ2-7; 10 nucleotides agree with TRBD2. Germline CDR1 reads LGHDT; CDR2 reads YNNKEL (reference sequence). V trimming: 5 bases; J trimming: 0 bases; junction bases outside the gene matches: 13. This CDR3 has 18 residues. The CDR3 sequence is CASSGRGSGRMSSYEQYF. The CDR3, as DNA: TGTGCCAGCAGCGGGAGGGGTAGCGGGAGGATGAGCTCCTACGAGCAGTACTTC.

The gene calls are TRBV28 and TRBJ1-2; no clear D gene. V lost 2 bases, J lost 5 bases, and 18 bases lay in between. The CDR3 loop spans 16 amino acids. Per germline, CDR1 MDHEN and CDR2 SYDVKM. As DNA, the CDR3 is TGTGCCAGCAGTTTACTGGCCACGGCCGGGTCTTATGGCTACACCTTC. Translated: CASSLLATAGSYGYTF.

This chain's CDR3 is CASRDRDSSYEQYF. The CDR3 DNA reads TGTGCCAGCAGAGATCGGGACAGCTCCTACGAGCAGTACTTC. This chain connects TRBV3-1 (or the pseudogene TRBV3-2) to TRBJ2-7; the match to TRBD1 covers 7 bases. V dropped 6 bases and J dropped 0; count of bases not matched to a gene: 5. The germline gives CDR1 LGHDT, CDR2 YNNKEL (reference sequence). The CDR3 sequence is 14 residues long.

CDR3 loop: CATSRGPHNEQFF. CDR3 bases: TGTGCCACCAGCAGGGGGCCCCACAATGAGCAGTTCTTC. The chain employs TRBV15 and TRBJ2-1, with D possibly being TRBD1 (5 bases). From germline, CDR1 is LNHNV and CDR2 YYDKDF (reference sequence). Trimming removed 3 bases from V and 5 bases from J, with 8 bases in between. The CDR3 sequence is 13 residues long.

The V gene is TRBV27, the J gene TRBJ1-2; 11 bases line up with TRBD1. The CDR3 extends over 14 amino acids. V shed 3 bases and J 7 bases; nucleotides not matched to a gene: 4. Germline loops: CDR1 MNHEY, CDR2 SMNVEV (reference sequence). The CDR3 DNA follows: TGTGCCAGCAGTTTCGGACAGGGGGCAGTTGGCTACACCTTC. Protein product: CASSFGQGAVGYTF.

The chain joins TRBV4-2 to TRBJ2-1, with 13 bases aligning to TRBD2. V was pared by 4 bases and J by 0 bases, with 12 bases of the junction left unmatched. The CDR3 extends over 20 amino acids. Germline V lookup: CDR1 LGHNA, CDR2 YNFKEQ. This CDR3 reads CASSPRLAGGLSSSYNEQFF. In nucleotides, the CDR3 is TGTGCCAGCAGCCCCCGACTAGCGGGGGGACTTTCGAGCTCCTACAATGAGCAGTTCTTC.

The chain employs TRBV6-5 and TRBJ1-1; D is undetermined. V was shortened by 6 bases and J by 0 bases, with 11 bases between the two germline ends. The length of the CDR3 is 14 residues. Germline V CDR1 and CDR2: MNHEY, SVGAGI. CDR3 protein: CASRLEEMNTEAFF. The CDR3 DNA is TGTGCCAGCAGACTTGAGGAGATGAACACTGAAGCTTTCTTT.

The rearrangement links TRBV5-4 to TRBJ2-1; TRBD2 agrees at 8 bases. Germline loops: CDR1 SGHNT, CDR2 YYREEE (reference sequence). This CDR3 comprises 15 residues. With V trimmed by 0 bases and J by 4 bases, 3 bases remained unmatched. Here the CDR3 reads CASSLGLAGYNEQFF. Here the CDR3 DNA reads TGTGCCAGCAGCTTGGGGTTAGCGGGGTACAATGAGCAGTTCTTC.